These 6 T cell receptor beta chains came from one sample sequenced in a study of shared clonotypes between healthy human individuals. Assay: immunoSEQ multiplex PCR; the TCRdb copy retains only in-frame clones and omits some. The table shows roughly 120,000 clones, with around two thirds occurring only once. The source material was memory CD8+ T cells sorted from blood. Subset here: CD45RO+ cells pooled with CCR7-negative TemRA cells. The source of these receptors is a woman aged 25-40 years in good health.

The table lists this clone with many counts. The chain joins TRBV27 to TRBJ2-2; the match to TRBD2 covers 14 bases. CDR1 is MNHEY, CDR2 SMNVEV, per germline (reference sequence). J was trimmed by 6 bases and V by 2 bases; bases with no gene match: 14. This CDR3 is 20 amino acids long. The DNA for the CDR3 is TGTGCCAGCAGTTTAAATATGAGACTAGCGGGAGGGCCAGGAGCCGGGGAGCTGTTTTTT. Translated: CASSLNMRLAGGPGAGELFF.

Worth noting for this clone: Other DNA sequences of this sample code for an identical CDR3. The V and J genes are TRBV7-9 and TRBJ2-1; a weak D match, TRBD2 (6 bases). Per the germline V gene, CDR1 is SEHNR and CDR2 is FQNEAQ (reference sequence). CDR3 size: 16 residues. V was trimmed by 5 bases and J by 2 bases, leaving 16 bases between them. The DNA of the CDR3 is TGTGCCAGCAGCCCACGTGGAGGGAGTGCCTACAATGAGCAGTTCTTC. It translates to CASSPRGGSAYNEQFF.

The CDR3 nucleotides read TGTGCCAGCAGCTTAGTCCTATGGGCTGAGTCCCCCTACGAGCAGTACTTC. Translation: CASSLVLWAESPYEQYF. The chain uses TRBV7-2 and TRBJ2-7; D is uncertain. CDR3 size: 17 residues. V lost 1 base and J 2 bases, leaving 18 bases between the germline ends. The germline V gene encodes CDR1 SGHTA and CDR2 FQGNSA.

This clone was recorded a few times. The rearrangement links TRBV4-1 to TRBJ2-1; weak D call: TRBD2 (5 bases). This CDR3 contains 16 residues. Germline lookup yields CDR1 MGHRA and CDR2 YSYEKL. The V end lost 1 base, the J end lost 0 bases, and 10 bases lay between the germline ends. CDR3 protein: CASSQGSGISYNEQFF. CDR3 DNA sequence: TGCGCCAGCAGCCAAGGAAGCGGAATCTCCTACAATGAGCAGTTCTTC.

This clone was counted only a few times. Other DNA sequences in this sample translate to the same CDR3. The chain is built from TRBV28 and TRBJ2-2, with D possibly TRBD1 on 6 matching bases. With 8 bases removed from V and 0 bases from J, the gap between germline ends came to 10 bases. Germline CDR1 MDHEN, CDR2 SYDVKM. This CDR3 spans 14 amino acids. CDR3 loop: CASRRDTNTGELFF. DNA of the CDR3: TGTGCCAGCCGCAGGGACACGAACACCGGGGAGCTGTTTTTT.

This clone was recorded a few times. This sequence joins TRBV6-4 and TRBJ2-1; the D gene could be TRBD1 or TRBD2 (5 bases each). Germline-derived CDR1 and CDR2 are MRHNA and SNTAGT. Trimming stripped 2 bases from V and 8 bases from J, with 16 bases between. This CDR3 region has 15 residues. The CDR3 reads CASSDSQGGLDEQFF. The CDR3 DNA is TGTGCCAGCAGTGACAGCCAGGGTGGACTCGATGAGCAGTTCTTC.